These 20 T cell receptor beta chains came from one sample sequenced in a study of blood T cell repertoires in COVID-19. The protocol was immunoSEQ multiplex PCR, while the TCRdb copy is restricted to in-frame clones and leaves out a portion. The sample holds some 21,000 clones, 80% seen once. Sequences were obtained from peripheral blood. The receptors originated from a man aged 60-69 years with active COVID-19.

The chain couples TRBV3-1 (or the pseudogene TRBV3-2) to TRBJ1-4; 8 nucleotides line up with TRBD1. Germline V gene sequence: CDR1 LGHDT, CDR2 YNNKEL (reference sequence). J was trimmed by 0 bases and V by 4 bases; bases with no gene match: 4. The CDR3 is 16 residues long. CDR3 sequence reads: CASSPGDRPTNEKLFF. In DNA form, the CDR3 reads TGTGCCAGCAGCCCAGGGGACAGGCCAACTAATGAAAAACTGTTTTTT.

V gene TRBV5-1 combines with J gene TRBJ1-5; D is unresolved. The CDR3 covers 13 residues. The germline CDR1 and CDR2 sequences are SGHRS and YFSETQ. V lost 0 bases, J lost 6 bases, and 7 bases lay in between. The CDR3 loop reads CASSLAQSQPQHF. As DNA, the CDR3 is TGCGCCAGCAGCTTGGCACAGTCTCAGCCCCAGCATTTT.

The DNA of the CDR3 is TGTGCCAGCAGTTACCCGGACTCACCGGACACCGGGGAGCTGTTTTTT. Residues: CASSYPDSPDTGELFF. V and J are TRBV6-2 or TRBV6-3 and TRBJ2-2, with TRBD2 as a possible D gene (5 bases). V lost 2 bases, J lost 3 bases, and 13 bases lay in between. Germline V CDR1 and CDR2: MNHEY, SVGEGT. This CDR3 has 16 amino acids.

The chain combines TRBV7-9 with TRBJ1-1, with a weak D call TRBD1 (6 bases). Germline assignment: CDR1 SEHNR and CDR2 FQNEAQ (reference sequence). The CDR3 loop spans 16 amino acids. Trimming cost V 1 base and J 1 base, with 13 bases left between them. In nucleotides, the CDR3 is TGTGCCAGCAGCTTAGGGGCCGGGACACCGAACACTGAAGCTTTCTTT. It specifies CASSLGAGTPNTEAFF. The whole variable domain, remainder taken from reference TRBV7-9 and TRBJ1-1, is DTGVSQNPRHKITKRGQNVTFRCDPISEHNRLYWYRQTLGQGPEFLTYFQNEAQLEKSRLLSDRFSAERPKGSFSTLEIQRTEQGDSAMYLCASSLGAGTPNTEAFFGQGTRLTVV.

This clone appeared a single time. V and J are TRBV4-2 and TRBJ2-2; the D gene is possibly TRBD1 (6 bases). The CDR3 spans 16 residues. V was trimmed by 5 bases and J by 1 base, leaving 14 bases between them. The germline CDR1 and CDR2 sequences are LGHNA and YNFKEQ. The CDR3 nucleotides are TGTGCCAGCAGCTCCCACCCAGGGGAGAACACCGGGGAGCTGTTTTTT. Encoded protein: CASSSHPGENTGELFF.

The V call is TRBV19, the J call TRBJ2-6; D may be TRBD1 (6 bases). Germline V gene data show CDR1 as LNHDA and CDR2 as SQIVND (reference sequence). V was trimmed by 6 bases and J by 0 bases, leaving 12 bases between them. This CDR3 comprises 16 residues. The CDR3 reads CASRRQENSGANVLTF. CDR3 sequence (DNA): TGTGCCAGTAGGCGACAGGAGAACTCTGGGGCCAACGTCCTGACTTTC.

The chain carries TRBV5-1 and TRBJ2-3, with 15 bases identical to TRBD2. CDR3 length: 16 residues. Germline V gene data show CDR1 as SGHRS and CDR2 as YFSETQ. V dropped 4 bases and J dropped 6; count of bases not matched to a gene: 6. The CDR3 nucleotides read TGCGCCAGCAGCACGGGACTAGCGGGAGGCCGTGATACGCAGTATTTT. This codes for CASSTGLAGGRDTQYF. The variable domain in full, with the rest retrieved from reference TRBV5-1 and TRBJ2-3, is KAGVTQTPRYLIKTRGQQVTLSCSPISGHRSVSWYQQTPGQGLQFLFEYFSETQRNKGNFPGRFSGRQFSNSRSEMNVSTLELGDSALYLCASSTGLAGGRDTQYFGPGTRLTVL.

The chain recombines TRBV24-1 with TRBJ1-5, with 10 bases lining up with TRBD1. CDR3 length equals 18 residues. Germline V gene data show CDR1 as KGHDR and CDR2 as SFDVKD. V shed 4 bases, J shed 2 bases, and the junction held 10 bases outside the gene matches. Written as DNA, the CDR3 is TGTGCCACCAGTGACGAGGGACAGGGGCGAGGGGGCAATCAGCCCCAGCATTTT. Encoded protein: CATSDEGQGRGGNQPQHF.

The gene calls are TRBV11-3 and TRBJ1-1, with a possible D match to TRBD1 (5 bases). Germline V CDR1 and CDR2: SGHNT, YENEEA. The CDR3 runs to 15 residues. V shed 5 bases and J shed 4 bases, with 17 bases lying between them. The CDR3 is CASSETGGSGTEAFF. CDR3 nucleotide sequence: TGTGCCAGCAGCGAGACGGGGGGTAGCGGCACTGAAGCTTTCTTT. The entire variable domain, with the rest obtained from reference TRBV11-3 and TRBJ1-1, is as follows: EAGVVQSPRYKIIEKKQPVAFWCNPISGHNTLYWYLQNLGQGPELLIRYENEEAVDDSQLPKDRFSAERLKGVDSTLKIQPAELGDSAVYLCASSETGGSGTEAFFGQGTRLTVV.

The chain joins TRBV5-4 to TRBJ2-2; 10 bases fit TRBD2. The CDR3 spans 16 residues. The trim removed 5 bases at V and 5 bases at J, leaving 9 bases unmatched. CDR1 and CDR2 from the germline V gene are SGHNT and YYREEE (reference sequence). CDR3 in amino acids: CASSKDSGRKTGELFF. CDR3 nucleotides: TGTGCCAGCAGTAAGGATAGCGGGAGGAAAACCGGGGAGCTGTTTTTT.

The chain carries TRBV6-6 and TRBJ1-4; D gene uncertain. The CDR3 contains 16 residues. Trimming removed 5 bases from V and 0 bases from J, with 13 bases in between. Germline lookup yields CDR1 MNHNY and CDR2 SVGAGI (reference sequence). The CDR3 coding sequence is TGTGCCAGCAGTCGTCAAGCTGATGCAACTAATGAAAAACTGTTTTTT. It specifies CASSRQADATNEKLFF.

This clone has a single count. The CDR3 spells CASSLGRLWREGAETQYF. For the CDR3, the DNA is TGTGCCAGCAGCTTAGGACGGTTGTGGCGGGAGGGCGCAGAGACCCAGTACTTC. The chain carries TRBV11-3 and TRBJ2-5, with TRBD2 matching over 9 bases. V was pared by 1 base and J by 4 bases, with 13 bases of the junction left unmatched. The CDR3 contains 18 residues. The germline V gene has CDR1 SGHNT and CDR2 YENEEA.

This rearrangement joins TRBV2 to TRBJ1-4; 8 nucleotides match TRBD1. Germline trimming cut 11 bases from V and 8 bases from J; bases unmatched to any gene: 7. Per the germline V gene, CDR1 is SNHLY and CDR2 is FYNNEI. CDR3 length equals 12 residues. CDR3 region: CAGRTGREKLFF. The CDR3 region has the DNA TGTGCCGGAAGGACAGGGAGAGAAAAACTGTTTTTT.

The chain carries TRBV30 and TRBJ1-4; D unclear. CDR1 and CDR2 from the germline V gene are GTSNPN and SVGIG (reference sequence). Trimming removed 8 bases at V and 3 bases at J, with 13 bases between. This CDR3 comprises 13 residues. CDR3 nucleotide sequence: TGTGCCGCGGTGGTGATCTCTAATGAAAAACTGTTTTTT. Protein sequence: CAAVVISNEKLFF.

The chain combines TRBV9 with TRBJ1-3; weak D call: TRBD1 (5 bases). CDR3 length: 14 residues. Per germline, CDR1 SGDLS and CDR2 YYNGEE. With 5 bases removed from V and 4 bases from J, the gap between germline ends came to 13 bases. Here the CDR3 reads CASSGRGLGNTIYF. The CDR3 DNA follows: TGTGCCAGCAGTGGAAGGGGTCTAGGAAACACCATATATTTT.

The chain combines TRBV7-2 with TRBJ1-2, with D perhaps TRBD1 (6 bases). Trimming removed 2 bases at V and 4 bases at J, with 11 bases between. From germline, CDR1 is SGHTA and CDR2 FQGNSA. The CDR3 is 14 amino acids. CDR3 loop: CASSLSRGAYGYTF. The DNA of the CDR3 is TGTGCCAGCAGCTTAAGCAGGGGAGCCTATGGCTACACCTTC.

The chain combines TRBV5-1 with TRBJ1-1; a possible D gene is TRBD1 (6 bases). CDR1 is SGHRS and CDR2 is YFSETQ in the germline V gene. The CDR3 runs 12 residues. The ends were cut back, 7 bases at V and 6 bases at J, with 13 bases in the middle. CDR3 protein: CASGTGPPEAFF. In nucleotides, the CDR3 is TGCGCCAGCGGAACAGGGCCCCCTGAAGCTTTCTTT. The variable domain in full, with the rest retrieved from reference TRBV5-1 and TRBJ1-1, is KAGVTQTPRYLIKTRGQQVTLSCSPISGHRSVSWYQQTPGQGLQFLFEYFSETQRNKGNFPGRFSGRQFSNSRSEMNVSTLELGDSALYLCASGTGPPEAFFGQGTRLTVV.

The chain uses TRBV7-9 and TRBJ2-1; TRBD1 agrees at 7 bases. The V gene's germline CDR1 is SEHNR and CDR2 FQNEAQ (reference sequence). V was clipped by 5 bases and J by 0 bases; unmatched bases: 13. The CDR3 is made up of 18 amino acids. CDR3 DNA: TGTGCCAGCAGCCCAGGACAGGAACAACAGAGCTCCTACAATGAGCAGTTCTTC. It codes for CASSPGQEQQSSYNEQFF.

Here the CDR3 DNA reads TGTGCCACCAGACCACTAGCGGGAGTAACGTATTTT. Amino acids: CATRPLAGVTYF. V and J are TRBV6-5 and TRBJ2-3; 11 bases are a match to TRBD2. The CDR3 is 12 amino acids. Germline lookup yields CDR1 MNHEY and CDR2 SVGAGI. V was pared by 10 bases and J by 14 bases, with 11 bases of the junction left unmatched.

V is TRBV19 and J is TRBJ1-3; 9 bases fit TRBD1. The CDR3 runs 15 residues. Germline values: CDR1 LNHDA, CDR2 SQIVND (reference sequence). V trimming: 3 bases; J trimming: 0 bases; junction bases outside the gene matches: 0. CDR3 protein: CASSMTGGSGNTIYF. CDR3 coding DNA: TGTGCCAGTAGTATGACAGGGGGCTCTGGAAACACCATATATTTT.